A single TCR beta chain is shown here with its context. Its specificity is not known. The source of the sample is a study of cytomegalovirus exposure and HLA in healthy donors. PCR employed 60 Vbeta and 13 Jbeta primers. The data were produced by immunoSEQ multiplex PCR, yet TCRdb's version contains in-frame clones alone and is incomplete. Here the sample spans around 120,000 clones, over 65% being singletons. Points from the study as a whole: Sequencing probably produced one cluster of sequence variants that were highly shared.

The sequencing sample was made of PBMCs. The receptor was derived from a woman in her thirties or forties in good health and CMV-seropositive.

Here the CDR3 DNA reads TGTGCCAGTAGTATGGTTTCCGGGACAGGGTGGTCCTATAATTCACCCCTCCACTTT. It specifies CASSMVSGTGWSYNSPLHF. The chain links TRBV19 to TRBJ1-6, with 9 positions matching TRBD1. Germline CDR1 is LNHDA and CDR2 is SQIVND (reference sequence). The CDR3 sequence is 19 residues long. The V gene end was trimmed by 3 bases and the J gene end by 1 base; junction bases not matched to a gene: 10. The full variable domain, its missing parts supplied by reference TRBV19 and TRBJ1-6, is DGGITQSPKYLFRKEGQNVTLSCEQNLNHDAMYWYRQDPGQGLRLIYYSQIVNDFQKGDIAEGYSVSREKKESFPLTVTSAQKNPTAFYLCASSMVSGTGWSYNSPLHFGNGTRLTVT.